This is a list of T cell receptor beta chains from one sample in a study of T cell responses to AZD1222 COVID-19 vaccine. Assay used: immunoSEQ multiplex PCR; TCRdb lists only in-frame clones, some missing. In the table there are over 130,000 clones, approximately 92% of which are singletons. The starting material was peripheral blood, obtained 28 days after the second AZD1222 dose. Receptors originate from an adult who received the AZD1222 COVID-19 vaccine. CDR3s include the opening cysteine and the closing phenylalanine or tryptophan. Each record gives: J gene, clone size, V gene, D gene, CDR3 DNA, CDR3 protein. D genes are given only for firm matches. Not every row has a clone size; where given, it reads once, few, many or a size class.

J gene: TRBJ2-2; clone size: -; V gene: TRBV3-1/TRBV3-2; D gene: TRBD2; CDR3 DNA: TGTGCCAGCAGCCCGGAGGGACTAGCGGGACGGACAGGCGGGGAGCTGTTTTTT; CDR3 protein: CASSPEGLAGRTGGELFF
J gene: TRBJ2-2; clone size: -; V gene: TRBV2; D gene: -; CDR3 DNA: TGTGCCAGCAGTGTTTTTAGCGGGAACACCGGGGAGCTGTTTTTT; CDR3 protein: CASSVFSGNTGELFF
J gene: TRBJ2-5; clone size: -; V gene: TRBV7-2; D gene: TRBD2; CDR3 DNA: TGTGCCAGCAGCTTAAGTGGCGGGAGGGGAGAGACCCAGTACTTC; CDR3 protein: CASSLSGGRGETQYF
J gene: TRBJ1-6; clone size: -; V gene: TRBV4-3; D gene: -; CDR3 DNA: TGCGCCAGCAGCCAAGACAATAGACCCCTCCACTTT; CDR3 protein: CASSQDNRPLHF
J gene: TRBJ1-2; clone size: -; V gene: TRBV9; D gene: TRBD1; CDR3 DNA: TGTGCCAGCAGCGGACAGGGGAGGGCTAACTATGGCTACACCTTC; CDR3 protein: CASSGQGRANYGYTF
J gene: TRBJ2-7; clone size: -; V gene: TRBV18; D gene: TRBD2; CDR3 DNA: TGTGCCAGCTCACCAAGTTCGAGCGGGGGGTCCTACGAGCAGTACTTC; CDR3 protein: CASSPSSSGGSYEQYF
J gene: TRBJ1-1; clone size: -; V gene: TRBV2; D gene: TRBD1; CDR3 DNA: TGTGCCAGCAGAACACAACCGGGACAGGCGATAGACACTGAAGCTTTCTTT; CDR3 protein: CASRTQPGQAIDTEAFF
J gene: TRBJ2-7; clone size: -; V gene: TRBV5-6; D gene: TRBD2; CDR3 DNA: TGTGCCAGCAGCTCGGGACTAGGGAACGAGCAGTACTTC; CDR3 protein: CASSSGLGNEQYF
J gene: TRBJ2-7; clone size: -; V gene: TRBV27; D gene: TRBD2; CDR3 DNA: TGTGCCAGCAGTGGCGGACTAGCGGGGTCCGGCCTATACGAGCAGTACTTC; CDR3 protein: CASSGGLAGSGLYEQYF
J gene: TRBJ2-1; clone size: -; V gene: TRBV11-2; D gene: -; CDR3 DNA: TGTGCCAGCAGCTTAGTAGGAACGTCCTACAATGAGCAGTTCTTC; CDR3 protein: CASSLVGTSYNEQFF
J gene: TRBJ1-5; clone size: -; V gene: TRBV4-3; D gene: -; CDR3 DNA: TGCGCCAGCAGCCAAGATCCTACTCTGCAGCCCCAGCATTTT; CDR3 protein: CASSQDPTLQPQHF
J gene: TRBJ1-2; clone size: -; V gene: TRBV19; D gene: TRBD1; CDR3 DNA: TGTGCCAGTAGTATAGATCTTGGGACAGACTATGGCTACACCTTC; CDR3 protein: CASSIDLGTDYGYTF
J gene: TRBJ2-7; clone size: -; V gene: TRBV27; D gene: -; CDR3 DNA: TGTGCCAGCAGCCTTACAATTGGCTCCTACGAGCAGTACTTC; CDR3 protein: CASSLTIGSYEQYF
J gene: TRBJ2-7; clone size: -; V gene: TRBV10-3; D gene: TRBD1; CDR3 DNA: TGTGCCATCAGTGAGGGGACAGGGGCCTACGAGCAGTACTTC; CDR3 protein: CAISEGTGAYEQYF
J gene: TRBJ1-2; clone size: -; V gene: TRBV30; D gene: -; CDR3 DNA: TGTGCCTTCTTCGGGGGCTATGGCTACACCTTC; CDR3 protein: CAFFGGYGYTF
J gene: TRBJ2-5; clone size: -; V gene: TRBV4-1; D gene: TRBD1; CDR3 DNA: TGCGCCAGCAGCCAGACAGGGGAAGAGACCCAGTACTTC; CDR3 protein: CASSQTGEETQYF
J gene: TRBJ1-5; clone size: -; V gene: TRBV3-1/TRBV3-2; D gene: TRBD1; CDR3 DNA: TGTGCCAGCAGCGCCGGGACAGTTAATCAGCCCCAGCATTTT; CDR3 protein: CASSAGTVNQPQHF
J gene: TRBJ1-1; clone size: -; V gene: TRBV25-1; D gene: -; CDR3 DNA: TGTGCCAGCAGTGAATATGACCAGGGGACCGAGAGCACTGAAGCTTTCTTT; CDR3 protein: CASSEYDQGTESTEAFF
J gene: TRBJ2-1; clone size: -; V gene: TRBV10-3; D gene: TRBD1; CDR3 DNA: TGTGCCATCAGTGAGGGTAGGACAGGCCCCCTGTATGAGCAGTTCTTC; CDR3 protein: CAISEGRTGPLYEQFF
J gene: TRBJ2-5; clone size: -; V gene: TRBV10-2; D gene: -; CDR3 DNA: TGCGCCAGCAGTGAGTCGAAGAGGGTGGGGGAGACCCAGTACTTC; CDR3 protein: CASSESKRVGETQYF
J gene: TRBJ1-5; clone size: -; V gene: TRBV7-2; D gene: -; CDR3 DNA: TGTGCCAGCAGCTTAGAAATTAGACCAGGGCGCAATCAGCCCCAGCATTTT; CDR3 protein: CASSLEIRPGRNQPQHF
J gene: TRBJ1-2; clone size: -; V gene: TRBV5-8; D gene: -; CDR3 DNA: TGTGCCAGCAAGAGCAACTATGGCTACACCTTC; CDR3 protein: CASKSNYGYTF
J gene: TRBJ2-3; clone size: -; V gene: TRBV5-5; D gene: -; CDR3 DNA: TGTGCCAGCAGCGCCCCAGGCCCTGGAAGGGCAGATACGCAGTATTTT; CDR3 protein: CASSAPGPGRADTQYF
J gene: TRBJ2-2; clone size: -; V gene: TRBV10-1; D gene: TRBD1; CDR3 DNA: TGCGCCAGCAGTGCTTGGACAGGGTTTGCCGGGGAGCTGTTTTTT; CDR3 protein: CASSAWTGFAGELFF
J gene: TRBJ2-6; clone size: -; V gene: TRBV7-9; D gene: TRBD1; CDR3 DNA: TGTGCCAGCAGCGATCGGACAGGGGGTTCTGGTGGGGCCAACGTCCTGACTTTC; CDR3 protein: CASSDRTGGSGGANVLTF
J gene: TRBJ1-5; clone size: -; V gene: TRBV28; D gene: TRBD1; CDR3 DNA: TGTGCCAGCAGTATGGACAGGGAATTTCAGCCCCAGCATTTT; CDR3 protein: CASSMDREFQPQHF
J gene: TRBJ2-7; clone size: once; V gene: TRBV6-6; D gene: TRBD1; CDR3 DNA: TGTGCCAGCAGTTCACAGGGGTACGAGCAGTACTTC; CDR3 protein: CASSSQGYEQYF
J gene: TRBJ2-2; clone size: -; V gene: TRBV9; D gene: TRBD1; CDR3 DNA: TGTGCCAGCAGCGTGGGGAGACAGGGCCCCGGGGAGCTGTTTTTT; CDR3 protein: CASSVGRQGPGELFF
J gene: TRBJ2-1; clone size: -; V gene: TRBV29-1; D gene: -; CDR3 DNA: TGCAGCGTTGAAAGGGCCCAAGCGAATGAGCAGTTCTTC; CDR3 protein: CSVERAQANEQFF
J gene: TRBJ1-1; clone size: -; V gene: TRBV7-2; D gene: -; CDR3 DNA: TGTGCCAGCAGCTTTGGAACGGTGAACACTGAAGCTTTCTTT; CDR3 protein: CASSFGTVNTEAFF
J gene: TRBJ2-1; clone size: -; V gene: TRBV7-8; D gene: TRBD2; CDR3 DNA: TGTGCCAGCAGGGATGGACTAGCGGGAGCTATTGAGCAGTTCTTC; CDR3 protein: CASRDGLAGAIEQFF
J gene: TRBJ2-7; clone size: once; V gene: TRBV2; D gene: -; CDR3 DNA: TGTGCCAGCACCCGGAACTCCTACGAGCAGTACTTC; CDR3 protein: CASTRNSYEQYF
J gene: TRBJ2-4; clone size: -; V gene: TRBV24-1; D gene: -; CDR3 DNA: TGTGCCACCAGGGGGTCGGGGGCCAAAAACATTCAGTACTTC; CDR3 protein: CATRGSGAKNIQYF
J gene: TRBJ2-1; clone size: -; V gene: TRBV2; D gene: -; CDR3 DNA: TGTGCCAGCAGTGTGTCAGCTGGGGGCTCCTACAATGAGCAGTTCTTC; CDR3 protein: CASSVSAGGSYNEQFF
J gene: TRBJ2-1; clone size: -; V gene: TRBV11-3; D gene: -; CDR3 DNA: TGTGCCAGCAGCTTCGGCCCTTACTCGTCCAATGAGCAGTTCTTC; CDR3 protein: CASSFGPYSSNEQFF
J gene: TRBJ1-1; clone size: -; V gene: TRBV12-3/TRBV12-4; D gene: -; CDR3 DNA: TGTGCCAGCAGGTTAGCAGGGAACACTGAAGCTTTCTTT; CDR3 protein: CASRLAGNTEAFF
J gene: TRBJ2-7; clone size: -; V gene: TRBV27; D gene: TRBD1; CDR3 DNA: TGTGCCAGCAGACCCCTCGGACAGGGGGGACACGAGCAGTACTTC; CDR3 protein: CASRPLGQGGHEQYF
J gene: TRBJ2-7; clone size: -; V gene: TRBV7-8; D gene: TRBD2; CDR3 DNA: TGTGCCAGCAGCCCAGCATACGGGCGGGAGACGTACGAGCAGTACTTC; CDR3 protein: CASSPAYGRETYEQYF
J gene: TRBJ2-7; clone size: few; V gene: TRBV20-1; D gene: -; CDR3 DNA: TGCAGTGCGAGACCTGCATACGAGCAGTACTTC; CDR3 protein: CSARPAYEQYF
J gene: TRBJ1-1; clone size: -; V gene: TRBV7-3; D gene: -; CDR3 DNA: TGTGCCAGCAGCTTCGTAGGTGGGGGGATTGGTATGAACACTGAAGCTTTCTTT; CDR3 protein: CASSFVGGGIGMNTEAFF